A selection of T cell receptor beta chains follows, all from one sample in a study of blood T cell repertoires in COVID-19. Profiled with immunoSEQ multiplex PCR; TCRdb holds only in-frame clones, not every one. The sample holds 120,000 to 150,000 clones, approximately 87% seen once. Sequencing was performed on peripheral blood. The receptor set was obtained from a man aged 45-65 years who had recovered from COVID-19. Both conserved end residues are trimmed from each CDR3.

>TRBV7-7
ASSLDKRTEAF
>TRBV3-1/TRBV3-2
ASSLTGTGNQPQH
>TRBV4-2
ASSRIGQVESSPLH
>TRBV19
ASSPPDRRISPLH
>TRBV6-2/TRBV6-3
ASSFPGQRDEQY
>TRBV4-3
ASSRGDRADQETQY
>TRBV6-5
ATDGRDRLSYEQY
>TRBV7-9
ASSLDSTLNGYT
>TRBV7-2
ASSGGFPREQF
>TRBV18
ASSSGQLVTDTQY
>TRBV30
AWSGVVATGELF
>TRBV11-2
ASSFERGDLKQF
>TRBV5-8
ASSLEGQGVGQPQH
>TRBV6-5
ASRITTGVHTEAF
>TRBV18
ASSPGRGHFYEQY
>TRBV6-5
ASSPGQDYEQY